This T cell receptor (beta chain) came from a study of shared clonotypes between healthy human individuals. CD8 cells classed as naive were CD45RO-negative and positively selected for CCR7, excluding terminally differentiated effector memory CD45RA+ cells. Over several immunoSEQ plates, each subset's genomic DNA was distributed in even portions. Profiled with immunoSEQ multiplex PCR; TCRdb holds only in-frame clones, not every one. The sample shows some 2.1 million clones, just under 95% of them seen only once. Germline V gene sequence: CDR1 SGHVS, CDR2 FQNEAQ. There are 17 residues in the CDR3. V gave up 3 bases and J gave up 3 bases; unmatched junction bases: 8.

The chain has TRBV7-8 and TRBJ2-3, with 11 bases matching TRBD1. This TCR was sampled from a man aged 18 to 30 in good health. Some clones in this sample may be carry-over from other donors' samples. Sequencing was done on a sample of naive CD8+ T cells from PBMCs. In DNA, the CDR3 is TGTGCCAGCAGCTTTGGGACAGGGGGACAGGGTACAGATACGCAGTATTTT. Its protein is CASSFGTGGQGTDTQYF.